This note documents a single T cell receptor beta chain sequence. V shed 1 base and J shed 1 base, with 7 bases lying between them. The CDR3 covers 14 residues. Germline-derived CDR1 and CDR2 are SGHVS and FQNEAQ. The data derive from a study of cytomegalovirus exposure and HLA in healthy donors. TCRdb's copy holds only in-frame clones and misses some; the assay was immunoSEQ multiplex PCR. In the table there are 150,000 to 200,000 clones, about 81% of which are singletons. V usage is TRBV7-8 and J usage is TRBJ1-1; no firm D call. Material for sequencing was PBMCs. The clonotype originates from a woman aged 25 to 45 in good health and CMV-seronegative. Here the CDR3 DNA reads TGTGCCAGCAGCTTAGGGACTGCGAACACTGAAGCTTTCTTT. Its translation: CASSLGTANTEAFF.